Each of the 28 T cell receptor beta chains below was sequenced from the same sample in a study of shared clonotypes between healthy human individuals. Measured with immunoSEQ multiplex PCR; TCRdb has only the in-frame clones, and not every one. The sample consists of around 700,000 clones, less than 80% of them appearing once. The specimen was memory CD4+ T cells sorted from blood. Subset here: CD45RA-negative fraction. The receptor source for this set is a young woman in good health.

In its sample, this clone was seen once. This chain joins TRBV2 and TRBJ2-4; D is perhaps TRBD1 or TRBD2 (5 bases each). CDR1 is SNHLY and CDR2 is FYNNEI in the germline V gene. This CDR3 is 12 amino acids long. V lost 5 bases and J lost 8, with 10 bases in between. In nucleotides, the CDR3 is TGTGCCAGCAGTCAGCAGGGAGACATTCAGTACTTC. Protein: CASSQQGDIQYF.

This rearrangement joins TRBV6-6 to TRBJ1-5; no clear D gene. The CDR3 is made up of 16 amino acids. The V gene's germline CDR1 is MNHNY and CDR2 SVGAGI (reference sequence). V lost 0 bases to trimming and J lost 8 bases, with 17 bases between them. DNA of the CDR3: TGTGCCAGCAGTTACTCCGCGCCTAAGACGGATAAGCCCCAGCATTTT. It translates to CASSYSAPKTDKPQHF.

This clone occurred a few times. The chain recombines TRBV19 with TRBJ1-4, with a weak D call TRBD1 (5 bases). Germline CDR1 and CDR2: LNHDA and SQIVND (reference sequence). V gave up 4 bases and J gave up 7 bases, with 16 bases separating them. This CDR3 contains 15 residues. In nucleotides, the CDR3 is TGTGCCAGTAGTAAGGCCCCGGGAGGGGTTGAAAAACTGTTTTTT. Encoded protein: CASSKAPGGVEKLFF.

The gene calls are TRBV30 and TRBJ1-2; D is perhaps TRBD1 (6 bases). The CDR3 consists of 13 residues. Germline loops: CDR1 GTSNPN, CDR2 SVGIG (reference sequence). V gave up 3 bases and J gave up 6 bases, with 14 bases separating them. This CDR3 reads CAWRRLQGDGYTF. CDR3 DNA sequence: TGTGCCTGGAGGAGACTACAGGGAGATGGCTACACCTTC.

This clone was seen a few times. The CDR3 loop is CERGSGQPQHF. CDR3 nucleotides: TGTGAACGAGGGTCAGGTCAGCCCCAGCATTTT. This chain links TRBV19 with TRBJ1-5; D is ambiguous. The CDR3 is 11 residues long. Germline CDR1 reads LNHDA; CDR2 reads SQIVND (reference sequence).

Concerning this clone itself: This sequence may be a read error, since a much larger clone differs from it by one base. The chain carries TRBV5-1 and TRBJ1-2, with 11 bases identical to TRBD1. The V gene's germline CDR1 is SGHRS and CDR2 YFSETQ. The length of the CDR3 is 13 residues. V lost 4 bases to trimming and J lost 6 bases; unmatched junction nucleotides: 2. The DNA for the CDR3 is TGCGCCAGCAGCCCGGGACAGGGGGATGGCTACACCTTC. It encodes CASSPGQGDGYTF.

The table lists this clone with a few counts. CDR3 in DNA: TGTGCCTGGCGAAGGGGGCGGGAACCCCAGCATTTT. Translated: CAWRRGREPQHF. The chain has TRBV30 and TRBJ1-5; 7 nucleotides match TRBD1. The germline CDR1 and CDR2 sequences are GTSNPN and SVGIG (reference sequence). Trimming removed 5 bases from V and 10 bases from J; junction bases left unmatched: 8. The CDR3 is made up of 12 amino acids.

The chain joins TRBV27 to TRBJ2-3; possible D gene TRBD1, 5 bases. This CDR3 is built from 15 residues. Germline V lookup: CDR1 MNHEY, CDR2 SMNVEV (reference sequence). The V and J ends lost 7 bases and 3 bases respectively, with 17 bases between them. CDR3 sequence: CASTITGSPTDTQYF. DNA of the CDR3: TGTGCCAGCACTATTACAGGTTCTCCAACAGATACGCAGTATTTT.

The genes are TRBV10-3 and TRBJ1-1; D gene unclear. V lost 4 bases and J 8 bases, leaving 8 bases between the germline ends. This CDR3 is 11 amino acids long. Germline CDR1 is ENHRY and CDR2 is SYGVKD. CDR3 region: CAISGLREAFF. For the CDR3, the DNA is TGTGCCATCAGTGGCCTGAGGGAAGCTTTCTTT.

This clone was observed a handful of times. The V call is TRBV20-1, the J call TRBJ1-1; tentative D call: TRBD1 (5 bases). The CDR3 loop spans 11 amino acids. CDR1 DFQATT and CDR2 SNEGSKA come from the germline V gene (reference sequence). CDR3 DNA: TGCAGACCGCGTGGGGGGACTGAAGCTTTCTTT. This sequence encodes CRPRGGTEAFF.

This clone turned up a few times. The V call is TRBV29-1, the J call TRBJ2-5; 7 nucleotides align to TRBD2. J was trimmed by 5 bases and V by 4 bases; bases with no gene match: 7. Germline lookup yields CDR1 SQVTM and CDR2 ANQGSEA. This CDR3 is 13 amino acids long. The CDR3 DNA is TGCAGCGTTGTGGGGGGGGTTACGGAGACCCAGTACTTC. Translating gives CSVVGGVTETQYF.

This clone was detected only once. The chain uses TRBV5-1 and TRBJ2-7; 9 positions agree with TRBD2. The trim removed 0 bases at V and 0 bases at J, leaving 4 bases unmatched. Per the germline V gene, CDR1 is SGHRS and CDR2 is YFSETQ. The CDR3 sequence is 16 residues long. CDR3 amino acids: CASSLAGTSRSYEQYF. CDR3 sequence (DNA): TGCGCCAGCAGCTTGGCCGGGACTAGCCGCTCCTACGAGCAGTACTTC.

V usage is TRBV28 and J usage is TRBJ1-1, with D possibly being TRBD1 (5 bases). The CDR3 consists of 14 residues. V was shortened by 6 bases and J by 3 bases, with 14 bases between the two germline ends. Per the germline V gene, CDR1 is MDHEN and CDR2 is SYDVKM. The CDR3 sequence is CASRTPREDTEAFF. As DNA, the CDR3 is TGTGCCAGCAGGACCCCCAGGGAGGACACTGAAGCTTTCTTT.

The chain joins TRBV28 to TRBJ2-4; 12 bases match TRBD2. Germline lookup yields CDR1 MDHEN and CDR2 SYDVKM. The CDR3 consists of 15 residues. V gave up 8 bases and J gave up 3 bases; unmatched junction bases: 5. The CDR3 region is CASRTSGASKNIQYF. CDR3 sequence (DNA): TGTGCCAGCCGGACTAGCGGGGCCAGCAAAAACATTCAGTACTTC. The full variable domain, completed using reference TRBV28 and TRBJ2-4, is DVKVTQSSRYLVKRTGEKVFLECVQDMDHENMFWYRQDPGLGLRLIYFSYDVKMKEKGDIPEGYSVSREKKERFSLILESASTNQTSMYLCASRTSGASKNIQYFGAGTRLSVL.

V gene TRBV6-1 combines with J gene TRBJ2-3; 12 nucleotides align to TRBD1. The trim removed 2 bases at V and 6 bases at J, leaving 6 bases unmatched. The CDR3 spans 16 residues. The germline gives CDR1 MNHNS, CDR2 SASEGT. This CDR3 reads CASSETGTGGRDTQYF. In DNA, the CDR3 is TGTGCCAGCAGTGAAACCGGGACAGGGGGCCGGGATACGCAGTATTTT.

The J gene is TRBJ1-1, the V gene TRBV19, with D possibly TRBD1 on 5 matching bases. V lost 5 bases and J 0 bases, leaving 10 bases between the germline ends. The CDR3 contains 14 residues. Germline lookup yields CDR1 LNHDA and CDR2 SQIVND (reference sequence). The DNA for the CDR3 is TGTGCCAGTAGTCCCCTGACAGTGAACACTGAAGCTTTCTTT. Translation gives CASSPLTVNTEAFF.

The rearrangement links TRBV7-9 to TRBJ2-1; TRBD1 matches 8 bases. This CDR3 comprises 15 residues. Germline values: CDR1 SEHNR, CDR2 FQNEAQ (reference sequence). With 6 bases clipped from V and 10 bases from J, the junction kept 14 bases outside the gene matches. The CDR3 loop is CASSPRGQVSGEQFF. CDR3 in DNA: TGTGCCAGCAGTCCCCGGGGACAGGTGTCGGGGGAGCAGTTCTTC.

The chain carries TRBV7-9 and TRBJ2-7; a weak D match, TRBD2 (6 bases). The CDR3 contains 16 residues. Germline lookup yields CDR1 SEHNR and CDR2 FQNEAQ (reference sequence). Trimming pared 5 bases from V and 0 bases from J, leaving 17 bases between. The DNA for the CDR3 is TGTGCCAGCAGCCCCCGTGCGAGGGGAGGCTCCTACGAGCAGTACTTC. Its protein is CASSPRARGGSYEQYF.

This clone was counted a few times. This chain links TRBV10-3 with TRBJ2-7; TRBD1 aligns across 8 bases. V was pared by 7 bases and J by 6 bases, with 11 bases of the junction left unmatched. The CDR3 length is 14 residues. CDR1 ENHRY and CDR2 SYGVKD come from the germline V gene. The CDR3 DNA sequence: TGTGCCATCAACTCCGACAGGGGATTTTCCGAGCAGTACTTC. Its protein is CAINSDRGFSEQYF.

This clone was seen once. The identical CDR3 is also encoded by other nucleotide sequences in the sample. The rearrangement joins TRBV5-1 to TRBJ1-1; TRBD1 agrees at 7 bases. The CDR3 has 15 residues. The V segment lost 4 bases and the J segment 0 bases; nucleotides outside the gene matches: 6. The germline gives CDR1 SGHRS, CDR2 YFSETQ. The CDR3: CASSLGQEMNTEAFF. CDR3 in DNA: TGCGCCAGCAGCCTAGGACAGGAAATGAACACTGAAGCTTTCTTT.

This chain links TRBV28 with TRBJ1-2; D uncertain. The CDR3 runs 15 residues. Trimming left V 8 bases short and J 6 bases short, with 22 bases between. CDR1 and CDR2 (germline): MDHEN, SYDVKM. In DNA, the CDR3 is TGTGCCAGCTACCCCGCCGGACCGCCGGAAGATGGCTACACCTTC. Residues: CASYPAGPPEDGYTF.

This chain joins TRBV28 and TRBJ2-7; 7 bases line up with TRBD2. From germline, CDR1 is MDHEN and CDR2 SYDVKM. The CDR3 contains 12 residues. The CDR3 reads CACRGGVSEQYF. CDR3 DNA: TGTGCATGTCGTGGGGGGGTCTCCGAGCAGTACTTC.

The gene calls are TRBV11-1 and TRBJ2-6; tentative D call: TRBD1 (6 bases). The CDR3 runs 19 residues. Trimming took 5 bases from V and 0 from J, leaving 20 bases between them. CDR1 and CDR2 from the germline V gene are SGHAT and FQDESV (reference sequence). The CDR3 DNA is TGTGCCAGCAGCGCCCAGCCGGGACAAGCCCTCTCTGGGGCCAACGTCCTGACTTTC. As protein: CASSAQPGQALSGANVLTF.

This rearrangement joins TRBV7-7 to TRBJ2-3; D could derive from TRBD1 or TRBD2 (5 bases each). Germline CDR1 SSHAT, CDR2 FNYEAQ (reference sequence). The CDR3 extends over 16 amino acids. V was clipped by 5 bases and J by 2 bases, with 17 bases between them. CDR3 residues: CASSLRDPLITDTQYF. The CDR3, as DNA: TGTGCCAGCAGCCTCCGGGACCCCCTAATCACAGATACGCAGTATTTT.

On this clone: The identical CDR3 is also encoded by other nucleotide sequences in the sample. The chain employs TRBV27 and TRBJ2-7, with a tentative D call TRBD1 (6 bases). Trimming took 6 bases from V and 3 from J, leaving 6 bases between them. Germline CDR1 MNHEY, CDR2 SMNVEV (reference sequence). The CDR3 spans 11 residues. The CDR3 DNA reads TGTGCCAGCAGGGACAGCTACGAGCAGTACTTC. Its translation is CASRDSYEQYF.

The CDR3 is CASSRIGTAGNTIYF. In nucleotides, the CDR3 is TGTGCCAGCAGCCGAATTGGGACAGCTGGAAACACCATATATTTT. This chain joins TRBV9 and TRBJ1-3, with 7 bases matching TRBD1. This CDR3 region has 15 residues. The germline gives CDR1 SGDLS, CDR2 YYNGEE. The V and J ends lost 4 bases and 2 bases, in that order; junction bases with no gene match: 6.

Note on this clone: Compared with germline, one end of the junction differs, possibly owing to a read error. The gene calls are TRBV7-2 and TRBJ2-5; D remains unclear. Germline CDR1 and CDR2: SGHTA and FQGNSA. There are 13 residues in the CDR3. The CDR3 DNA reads TGTGCCAACAGCCGCCTAGTTGCAGAGACCCAGTACTTC. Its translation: CANSRLVAETQYF.

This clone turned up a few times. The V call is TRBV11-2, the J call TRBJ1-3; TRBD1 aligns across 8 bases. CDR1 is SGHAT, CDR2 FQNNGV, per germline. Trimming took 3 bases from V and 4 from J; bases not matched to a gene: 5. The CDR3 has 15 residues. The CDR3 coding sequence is TGTGCCAGCAGCTTGGCAGGGGGCGCGGGAAACACCATATATTTT. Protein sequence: CASSLAGGAGNTIYF.